These 13 T cell receptor beta chains originate from one sample sequenced in a study of siplizumab effects on memory and regulatory T cells. Assay: immunoSEQ multiplex PCR; the TCRdb copy retains only in-frame clones and omits some. Counted here are about 100,000 clones, 91% occurring once; the ten biggest clones make up 2.6%. The sequenced sample consisted of CD4+ T cells sorted from blood. These receptor sequences come from a human donor in good health. Some clones in this sample may be carry-over from other donors' samples.

This clone was picked up one time. V usage is TRBV21-1 and J usage is TRBJ1-1; TRBD1, the table's D call, was not compared with the DNA. TRBV21-1 is noted as a pseudogene. The CDR3 consists of 14 residues. CDR3 sequence: CASSKPQGGTEAFF. The CDR3 nucleotides read TGTGCCAGCAGCAAACCACAGGGGGGAACTGAAGCTTTCTTT.

The rearrangement links TRBV11-2 to TRBJ2-5, with 10 bases identical to TRBD2. The V segment lost 1 base and the J segment 9 bases; nucleotides outside the gene matches: 14. Germline CDR1 is SGHAT and CDR2 is FQNNGV. The CDR3 consists of 17 residues. The chain's CDR3 is CASSLADPGLARGSQYF. CDR3 sequence (DNA): TGTGCCAGCAGCTTAGCGGATCCGGGACTAGCGCGGGGGTCCCAGTACTTC.

The chain combines TRBV5-1 with TRBJ1-1, with D perhaps TRBD1 (6 bases). This CDR3 has 16 amino acids. Trimming took off 4 bases at V and 0 bases at J, with 16 bases between the two ends. Germline V lookup: CDR1 SGHRS, CDR2 YFSETQ. The CDR3 nucleotides read TGCGCCAGCAGCGCGTCGGACAGTAGCCTGAACACTGAAGCTTTCTTT. Translating gives CASSASDSSLNTEAFF.

This clone occurred once. This chain uses TRBV9 with TRBJ2-1; D is uncertain. This CDR3 is built from 15 residues. Trimming shortened V by 0 bases and J by 0 bases, and 7 bases separated the two germline ends. CDR1 and CDR2 (germline): SGDLS, YYNGEE. CDR3 sequence (DNA): TGTGCCAGCAGCGTAGGTCCCAGCTCCTACAATGAGCAGTTCTTC. This translates into CASSVGPSSYNEQFF.

This clone was seen once. The V call is TRBV19, the J call TRBJ1-5; 7 nucleotides match TRBD1. CDR1 LNHDA and CDR2 SQIVND come from the germline V gene (reference sequence). J gave up 2 bases and V 6 bases, and 4 bases lay outside the gene matches. The CDR3 is made up of 14 amino acids. The CDR3 is CASRETGRNQPQHF. The CDR3 DNA reads as TGTGCCAGTAGGGAGACAGGGCGCAATCAGCCCCAGCATTTT.

The chain recombines TRBV7-9 with TRBJ1-2; perhaps TRBD1 as D (6 bases). The V and J ends lost 4 bases and 6 bases respectively, with 15 bases between them. The CDR3 consists of 14 residues. Germline CDR1 reads SEHNR; CDR2 reads FQNEAQ (reference sequence). CDR3 nucleotide sequence: TGTGCCAGCAGCTCACAGGGTTACACTAATGGCTACACCTTC. It yields the protein CASSSQGYTNGYTF.

The chain joins TRBV27 to TRBJ2-7; possible D gene TRBD2, 6 bases. CDR3 length equals 14 residues. Germline V gene data show CDR1 as MNHEY and CDR2 as SMNVEV (reference sequence). V lost 2 bases and J 3 bases, leaving 11 bases between the germline ends. The CDR3 reads CASSLAGILYEQYF. Written as DNA, the CDR3 is TGTGCCAGCAGTTTAGCGGGGATTCTCTACGAGCAGTACTTC.

V gene TRBV19 combines with J gene TRBJ2-1, with 12 bases aligning to TRBD2. With 4 bases clipped from V and 7 bases from J, the junction kept 8 bases outside the gene matches. The CDR3 covers 16 residues. The germline V gene has CDR1 LNHDA and CDR2 SQIVND (reference sequence). This chain's CDR3 is CASSRILAGGMNEQFF. CDR3 sequence (DNA): TGTGCCAGTAGTAGGATTCTAGCGGGAGGGATGAATGAGCAGTTCTTC.

The CDR3 region has the DNA TGCGCCAGCAGCCCCCGGGGAGGCAATCAGCCCCAGCATTTT. Translating it yields CASSPRGGNQPQHF. The rearrangement uses TRBV5-1 and TRBJ1-5; D unclear. The germline gives CDR1 SGHRS, CDR2 YFSETQ. This CDR3 is 14 amino acids long. The V end was cut by 4 bases, the J end by 2 bases, with 10 bases between.

The gene calls are TRBV9 and TRBJ2-4, with D uncertain. CDR3 size: 14 residues. V lost 3 bases to trimming and J lost 1 base, with 8 bases between them. Germline CDR1 reads SGDLS; CDR2 reads YYNGEE. CDR3 in DNA: TGTGCCAGCAGCGAGGACCATGCCAAAAACATTCAGTACTTC. It specifies CASSEDHAKNIQYF.

The V call is TRBV10-3, the J call TRBJ1-2, with D perhaps TRBD1 (6 bases). Looked up from germline, CDR1 is ENHRY and CDR2 is SYGVKD. The CDR3 extends over 14 amino acids. The germline V and J ends were trimmed by 7 bases and 2 bases, with 14 bases remaining between them. The CDR3 sequence: CAINGGGGNYGYTF. CDR3 DNA sequence: TGTGCCATCAACGGGGGAGGGGGGAACTATGGCTACACCTTC.

This chain links TRBV5-1 with TRBJ1-1, with no clear D. The CDR3 consists of 13 residues. Trimming cost V 1 base and J 0 bases, with 4 bases left between them. Germline V CDR1 and CDR2: SGHRS, YFSETQ. CDR3 nucleotides: TGCGCCAGCAGCTTGACAGTGAACACTGAAGCTTTCTTT. It is translated as CASSLTVNTEAFF.

The sample holds one count of this clone. This sequence joins TRBV6-5 and TRBJ2-3; the match to TRBD2 covers 9 bases. The ends lost 7 bases at V and 4 bases at J; junction bases unmatched: 6. The CDR3 totals 14 residues. The germline gives CDR1 MNHEY, CDR2 SVGAGI. The CDR3 protein is CASTRREGADTQYF. The DNA for the CDR3 is TGTGCCAGCACCAGGCGGGAGGGGGCAGATACGCAGTATTTT.